The sequence of this T cell receptor (beta chain) was determined in a study of blood T cell repertoires in COVID-19. Study-level information: Specimens from acute and convalescent COVID-19 originated in the United States, Italy and Spain. In each case, the material was cDNA or gDNA derived from T cells, B-cell-depleted T cells, or PBMCs.

Original data processing: The authors estimated nucleated cell counts from reference gene primer amplification. Profiled with immunoSEQ multiplex PCR; TCRdb holds only in-frame clones, not every one. The V and J calls and clone size come from that table; D and trimming were worked out from the DNA. The table has 30,000 to 40,000 clones, about 89% seen once; the top ten hold around 13%. The source material was peripheral blood. The source is a man between 65 and 80 years old with active COVID-19.

In DNA, the CDR3 is TGTGCCAGTAGTCCCCGGGACAGGAGGGCGAATGGCTACACCTTC. Its translation: CASSPRDRRANGYTF. This chain uses TRBV19 with TRBJ1-2; 8 bases map to TRBD1. Germline values: CDR1 LNHDA, CDR2 SQIVND (reference sequence). The CDR3 spans 15 residues. V lost 5 bases, J lost 6 bases, and 11 bases stayed unmatched.